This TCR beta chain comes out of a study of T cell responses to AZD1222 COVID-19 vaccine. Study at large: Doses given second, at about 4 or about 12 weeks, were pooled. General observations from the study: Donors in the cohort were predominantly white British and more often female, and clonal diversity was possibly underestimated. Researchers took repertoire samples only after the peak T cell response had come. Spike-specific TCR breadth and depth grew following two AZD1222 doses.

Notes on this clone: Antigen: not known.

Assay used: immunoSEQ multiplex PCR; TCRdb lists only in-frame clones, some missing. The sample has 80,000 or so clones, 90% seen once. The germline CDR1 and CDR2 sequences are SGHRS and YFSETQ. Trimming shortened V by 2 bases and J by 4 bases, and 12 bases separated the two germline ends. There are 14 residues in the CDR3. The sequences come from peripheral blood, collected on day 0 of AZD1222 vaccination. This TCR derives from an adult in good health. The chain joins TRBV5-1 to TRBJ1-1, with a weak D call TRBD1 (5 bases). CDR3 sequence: CASSLARGITEAFF. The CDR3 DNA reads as TGCGCCAGCAGCTTAGCTAGGGGAATCACTGAAGCTTTCTTT.